This TCR beta chain stems from a study of cytomegalovirus exposure and HLA in healthy donors. PCR was performed using 60 Vbeta and 13 Jbeta primers. Assay: immunoSEQ multiplex PCR; the TCRdb copy retains only in-frame clones and omits some. This sample yields about 160,000 clones, of which about 79% are seen a single time; 5% to 7% belongs to the top ten. The V gene lost 8 bases and the J gene lost 10 bases, with 12 bases spanning the gap. Germline values: CDR1 LNHDA, CDR2 SQIVND (reference sequence). The CDR3 runs to 12 residues. The sequenced sample consisted of PBMCs. V is TRBV19 and J is TRBJ1-6; a possible D gene is TRBD1 (5 bases). The TCR sequence derives from a man aged 50 to 59 in good health and CMV-seropositive. The CDR3, as DNA: TGTGCCAGTGGCTGGGGGGACTCACCCCTCCACTTT. Protein product: CASGWGDSPLHF.